The 8 T cell receptor beta chains presented below share a single source sample, sequenced in a study of cytomegalovirus exposure and HLA in healthy donors. PCR employed 60 Vbeta and 13 Jbeta primers. Assay used: immunoSEQ multiplex PCR; TCRdb lists only in-frame clones, some missing. The data hold 150,000 to 200,000 clones, with about 80% observed a single time. The specimen was PBMCs. Source of these receptors: a woman aged 35 to 49 in good health and CMV-seronegative.

This clone appeared a few times. V gene TRBV27 combines with J gene TRBJ2-1; TRBD2 matches 11 bases. J lost 4 bases, V lost 6 bases, and 8 bases had no gene match. CDR3 size: 16 residues. CDR1 and CDR2 (germline): MNHEY, SMNVEV (reference sequence). The CDR3 protein is CASSTTGTSGYNEQFF. CDR3 coding DNA: TGTGCCAGCAGCACAACCGGGACTAGCGGATACAATGAGCAGTTCTTC.

This rearrangement joins TRBV14 to TRBJ2-7; TRBD2 agrees at 10 bases. Germline V gives CDR1 SGHDN, CDR2 FVKESK. V trimming: 2 bases; J trimming: 4 bases; junction bases outside the gene matches: 14. The CDR3 runs 18 residues. The DNA for the CDR3 is TGTGCCAGCAGCCAACGATTTAAAAGCGGGAGGGCCTTGTACGAGCAGTACTTC. It specifies CASSQRFKSGRALYEQYF.

Worth noting for this clone: At the DNA level, this CDR3 is encoded by other sequences in the same sample as well. The chain has TRBV2 and TRBJ1-1, with D perhaps matching TRBD1 (5 bases). Germline loops: CDR1 SNHLY, CDR2 FYNNEI. The CDR3 contains 13 residues. V lost 4 bases to trimming and J lost 0 bases, with 6 bases between them. This CDR3 is CASSGQMNTEAFF. In DNA, the CDR3 is TGTGCCAGCAGTGGACAGATGAACACTGAAGCTTTCTTT. Looking up the rest from reference TRBV2 and TRBJ1-1 gives the full variable domain: EPEVTQTPSHQVTQMGQEVILRCVPISNHLYFYWYRQILGQKVEFLVSFYNNEISEKSEIFDDQFSVERPDGSNFTLKIRSTKLEDSAMYFCASSGQMNTEAFFGQGTRLTVV.

This chain connects TRBV5-1 to TRBJ2-3; possibly TRBD1 for D (5 bases). V shed 4 bases and J shed 2 bases, with 17 bases lying between them. Per germline, CDR1 SGHRS and CDR2 YFSETQ. The CDR3 runs 16 residues. As DNA, the CDR3 is TGCGCCAGCAGCATGCAGGGATGGGAACCCACAGATACGCAGTATTTT. As protein: CASSMQGWEPTDTQYF.

The chain has TRBV9 and TRBJ2-2, with D unclear. The CDR3 is 15 amino acids. V gave up 3 bases and J gave up 1 base, with 10 bases separating them. CDR1 is SGDLS, CDR2 YYNGEE, per germline. Here the CDR3 reads CASSASLQNTGELFF. CDR3 nucleotides: TGTGCCAGCAGCGCGAGTCTTCAGAACACCGGGGAGCTGTTTTTT.

This clone was observed a few times. The chain is built from TRBV9 and TRBJ1-1; no definite D call. V dropped 4 bases and J dropped 8 bases, with 12 bases sitting between them. The germline CDR1 and CDR2 sequences are SGDLS and YYNGEE. The length of the CDR3 is 12 residues. CDR3 sequence reads: CASSPRDGEAFF. For the CDR3, the DNA is TGTGCCAGCAGCCCCCGCGACGGGGAAGCTTTCTTT. Full variable domain (rest looked up from reference TRBV9 and TRBJ1-1): DSGVTQTPKHLITATGQRVTLRCSPRSGDLSVYWYQQSLDQGLQFLIQYYNGEERAKGNILERFSAQQFPDLHSELNLSSLELGDSALYFCASSPRDGEAFFGQGTRLTVV.

This clone showed up just a few times. The V gene is TRBV5-1, the J gene TRBJ1-3, with 8 positions matching TRBD1. The J segment lost 2 bases and the V segment lost 4 bases, leaving 8 bases of the junction unmatched. The CDR3 extends over 16 amino acids. The germline V gene encodes CDR1 SGHRS and CDR2 YFSETQ. The chain's CDR3 is CASSTRQGMAGNTIYF. In DNA, the CDR3 is TGCGCCAGCAGCACCAGACAGGGGATGGCTGGAAACACCATATATTTT. The full variable domain, rest sourced from reference TRBV5-1 and TRBJ1-3, is KAGVTQTPRYLIKTRGQQVTLSCSPISGHRSVSWYQQTPGQGLQFLFEYFSETQRNKGNFPGRFSGRQFSNSRSEMNVSTLELGDSALYLCASSTRQGMAGNTIYFGEGSWLTVV.

The chain joins TRBV23-1 to TRBJ2-3, with D possibly being TRBD2 (5 bases). TRBV23-1 is designated an ORF whose function remains uncertain. This CDR3 contains 16 residues. V gave up 2 bases and J gave up 3 bases, with 15 bases separating them. CDR3 residues: CASSQLPRRRTDTQYF. The CDR3 DNA reads as TGCGCCAGCAGTCAACTCCCTAGGAGGAGGACAGATACGCAGTATTTT.